This T cell receptor beta chain comes out of a study of shared clonotypes between healthy human individuals. About the research overall: Donors had three CD4 naive, three CD4 memory, two CD8 naive and one CD8 memory plate apiece. General study findings and limits: Compared with clonotypes that all four donors shared, non-shared clonotypes had lower generation probabilities.

Worth noting for this clone: Its antigen is not known.

This CDR3 has 18 residues. At a deep level, the assay was run. The repertoire was sequenced with immunoSEQ multiplex PCR; TCRdb's copy has only in-frame clones and lacks some. The table lists around 980,000 clones, about 84% of them singletons. The sample comprised memory CD4+ T cells from PBMCs. The subset was: CD45RA-negative fraction. This receptor was taken from a man aged 18 to 29 in good health. Some clones in this sample may be carry-over from other donors' samples. This sequence joins TRBV12-1 and TRBJ1-5; the table's TRBD1 call for D was not verified on the DNA. TRBV12-1 constitutes a pseudogene. The CDR3 is CASSFAATGRESNQPQHF. The DNA of the CDR3 is TGTGCCAGCAGCTTTGCTGCGACAGGGAGAGAGAGCAATCAGCCCCAGCATTTT.